Following are 26 T cell receptor beta chains from one sample sequenced in a study of shared clonotypes between healthy human individuals. Only in-frame clones appear in the TCRdb table, and some are missing; sequencing was by immunoSEQ multiplex PCR. This sample has 2.5 million or so clones, with 90% to 95% found just once. The specimen was naive CD4+ T cells sorted from blood. Subset defined: CD45RA+ positively selected. These receptors originate from a man in his late teens or twenties in good health.

This sequence joins TRBV11-2 and TRBJ1-1; D gene ambiguous. This CDR3 comprises 15 residues. CDR1 and CDR2 from the germline V gene are SGHAT and FQNNGV. V was cut by 0 bases and J by 6 bases, with 14 bases left in between. DNA for the CDR3: TGTGCCAGCAGCTTAGATTGGACGGGAGCATCTGAAGCTTTCTTT. As protein: CASSLDWTGASEAFF.

The V and J genes are TRBV5-4 and TRBJ2-5; a weak D match, TRBD1 (5 bases). Trimming cost V 3 bases and J 4 bases, with 10 bases left between them. The CDR3 spans 13 residues. Germline lookup yields CDR1 SGHNT and CDR2 YYREEE (reference sequence). The CDR3 DNA reads as TGTGCCAGCAGCTCCGGACATTTAGAGACCCAGTACTTC. Translation gives CASSSGHLETQYF.

This clone was observed a handful of times. The chain links TRBV27 to TRBJ1-1; D remains unclear. V lost 8 bases to trimming and J lost 7 bases, with 11 bases between them. Germline CDR1 is MNHEY and CDR2 is SMNVEV (reference sequence). There are 11 residues in the CDR3. The DNA of the CDR3 is TGTGCCAGCCTAGACGGAGTTGAAGCTTTCTTT. Protein: CASLDGVEAFF.

The J gene is TRBJ1-3, the V gene TRBV29-1; D is unresolved. CDR1 is SQVTM and CDR2 is ANQGSEA in the germline V gene. V was clipped by 4 bases and J by 4 bases, with 11 bases between them. The CDR3 length is 13 residues. The CDR3 sequence: CSVAQSGGNTIYF. The DNA for the CDR3 is TGCAGCGTTGCACAGTCTGGGGGAAACACCATATATTTT.

The rearrangement links TRBV9 to TRBJ2-1; D may match TRBD1 or TRBD2 (5 bases each). The CDR3 has 16 amino acids. V was shortened by 3 bases and J by 9 bases, with 22 bases between the two germline ends. Germline assignment: CDR1 SGDLS and CDR2 YYNGEE. The CDR3 protein is CASSAHLEGHSGEQFF. The CDR3 nucleotides are TGTGCCAGCAGCGCCCACCTAGAGGGGCATAGTGGTGAGCAGTTCTTC.

In this sample, this clone turned up once. The CDR3 DNA is TGTGCCAGCAGTTTATGGGGACTAGCGGTTAGCACAGATACGCAGTATTTT. This sequence encodes CASSLWGLAVSTDTQYF. The V call is TRBV28, the J call TRBJ2-3; 11 bases fit TRBD2. Unmatched junction bases numbered 2, after V lost 0 bases and J lost 0 bases. The CDR3 length is 17 residues. In germline, CDR1 is MDHEN, CDR2 SYDVKM.

The genes are TRBV2 and TRBJ1-1, with D possibly TRBD1 on 6 matching bases. V dropped 7 bases and J dropped 1 base, with 7 bases sitting between them. Germline values: CDR1 SNHLY, CDR2 FYNNEI. CDR3 length: 12 residues. CDR3 residues: CASNRENTEAFF. CDR3 bases: TGTGCCAGCAACAGGGAGAACACTGAAGCTTTCTTT.

V gene TRBV12-5 combines with J gene TRBJ2-1; D unresolved. Germline CDR1 and CDR2: LGHNT and FRNRAP. The CDR3 length is 14 residues. Trimming removed 5 bases from V and 8 bases from J, with 16 bases in between. CDR3 sequence: CASGAAGIHHEQFF. In DNA form, the CDR3 reads TGTGCTAGTGGTGCTGCTGGCATTCACCATGAGCAGTTCTTC.

Remarks on this clone: The germline gene is not matched at one end of the junction; a read error may be the cause. The chain has TRBV5-1 and TRBJ1-6, with D unclear. This CDR3 contains 17 residues. Germline-derived CDR1 and CDR2 are SGHRS and YFSETQ. The CDR3: CASSFSLLRLSSSPLHF. In DNA form, the CDR3 reads TGCGCCAGCAGCTTCTCTCTGCTCCGGCTTAGTAGTTCACCCCTCCATTTT.

A remark on this clone: At one end, the junction sequence differs from germline, possibly due to a read error. The chain joins TRBV5-1 to TRBJ2-7; no clear D. This CDR3 has 12 amino acids. Germline V gives CDR1 SGHRS, CDR2 YFSETQ. The CDR3 is CASSLAGYDQYF. Written as DNA, the CDR3 is TGCGCCAGCAGCTTGGCCGGATACGATCAGTACTTC. Full variable domain (remainder filled in from reference TRBV5-1 and TRBJ2-7): KAGVTQTPRYLIKTRGQQVTLSCSPISGHRSVSWYQQTPGQGLQFLFEYFSETQRNKGNFPGRFSGRQFSNSRSEMNVSTLELGDSALYLCASSLAGYDQYFGPGTRLTVT.

The J gene is TRBJ1-2, the V gene TRBV19; D perhaps matches TRBD1 (6 bases). The germline V gene encodes CDR1 LNHDA and CDR2 SQIVND (reference sequence). CDR3 size: 14 residues. The ends were cut back, 5 bases at V and 3 bases at J, with 13 bases in the middle. This CDR3 is CASSAQGIDYGYTF. CDR3 DNA sequence: TGTGCCAGTAGTGCGCAGGGGATAGACTATGGCTACACCTTC. Using reference TRBV19 and TRBJ1-2 for the parts outside the CDR3, the full variable domain is DGGITQSPKYLFRKEGQNVTLSCEQNLNHDAMYWYRQDPGQGLRLIYYSQIVNDFQKGDIAEGYSVSREKKESFPLTVTSAQKNPTAFYLCASSAQGIDYGYTFGSGTRLTVV.

This CDR3 reads CASSLSPGGIVQFF. CDR3 in DNA: TGTGCCAGCAGCTTAAGCCCAGGGGGGATCGTGCAGTTCTTC. The chain is built from TRBV7-2 and TRBJ2-1; possibly TRBD1 for D (7 bases). There are 14 residues in the CDR3. Germline V gene sequence: CDR1 SGHTA, CDR2 FQGNSA. Deletions cut 2 bases from V and 12 bases from J, with 17 bases between.

Of note for this clone: Other DNA sequences in the same sample also yield this CDR3. The rearrangement joins TRBV5-4 to TRBJ2-5; D uncertain. The ends were cut back, 0 bases at V and 1 base at J, with 7 bases in the middle. The CDR3 is 14 residues long. CDR1 and CDR2 from the germline V gene are SGHNT and YYREEE (reference sequence). The DNA for the CDR3 is TGTGCCAGCAGCTTGGCTTTAGGCCAAGAGACCCAGTACTTC. Translation gives CASSLALGQETQYF.

About this clone: At the DNA level, this CDR3 is encoded by other sequences in the same sample as well. The chain combines TRBV5-6 with TRBJ2-3, with 8 positions matching TRBD2. Trimming took 1 base from V and 6 from J; bases not matched to a gene: 7. Germline CDR1 is SGHDT and CDR2 is YYEEEE. There are 15 residues in the CDR3. CDR3 protein: CASSLTGGPRDTQYF. The CDR3 region has the DNA TGTGCCAGCAGCTTGACGGGGGGGCCAAGGGATACGCAGTATTTT. Full variable domain (outside the CDR3, taken from reference TRBV5-6 and TRBJ2-3): DAGVTQSPTHLIKTRGQQVTLRCSPKSGHDTVSWYQQALGQGPQFIFQYYEEEERQRGNFPDRFSGHQFPNYSSELNVNALLLGDSALYLCASSLTGGPRDTQYFGPGTRLTVL.

The chain uses TRBV5-1 and TRBJ2-1; D might be TRBD2 (5 bases). V lost 1 base and J lost 5, with 7 bases in between. There are 13 residues in the CDR3. Germline V lookup: CDR1 SGHRS, CDR2 YFSETQ. CDR3 amino acids: CASSLWGDNEQFF. CDR3 nucleotides: TGCGCCAGCAGCTTGTGGGGAGACAATGAGCAGTTCTTC.

The rearrangement links TRBV7-2 to TRBJ2-7, with D maybe TRBD1 (6 bases). Between the trimmed V and J ends, which lost 3 bases and 3 bases, there was a span of 12 bases. This CDR3 spans 14 amino acids. Looked up from germline, CDR1 is SGHTA and CDR2 is FQGNSA. The CDR3 reads CASSLGAPFYEQYF. CDR3 DNA sequence: TGTGCCAGCAGCTTGGGGGCCCCCTTCTACGAGCAGTACTTC. Filled out from reference TRBV7-2 and TRBJ2-7, the complete variable domain reads GAGVSQSPSNKVTEKGKDVELRCDPISGHTALYWYRQSLGQGLEFLIYFQGNSAPDKSGLPSDRFSAERTGGSVSTLTIQRTQQEDSAVYLCASSLGAPFYEQYFGPGTRLTVT.

This chain joins TRBV30 and TRBJ1-3; a weak D match, TRBD1 (6 bases). Deletions cut 0 bases from V and 0 bases from J, with 18 bases between. CDR1 GTSNPN and CDR2 SVGIG come from the germline V gene (reference sequence). The CDR3 consists of 18 residues. The chain's CDR3 is CAWSVRRSGESSGNTIYF. CDR3 nucleotides: TGTGCCTGGAGTGTACGTCGTTCAGGGGAAAGCTCTGGAAACACCATATATTTT.

This clone occurred once. The rearrangement uses TRBV7-8 and TRBJ2-5; maybe TRBD2 (6 bases). V was shortened by 3 bases and J by 5 bases, with 13 bases between the two germline ends. CDR3 length: 14 residues. Germline CDR1 is SGHVS and CDR2 is FQNEAQ. For the CDR3, the DNA is TGTGCCAGCAGCTTTAGCGGAGCCAGGGAGACCCAGTACTTC. Translating gives CASSFSGARETQYF.

The chain joins TRBV5-1 to TRBJ2-7, with 9 positions matching TRBD1. Germline CDR1 is SGHRS and CDR2 is YFSETQ. The CDR3 loop spans 13 amino acids. The V gene end was trimmed by 5 bases and the J gene end by 5 bases; junction bases not matched to a gene: 5. The CDR3 reads CASSRDRVNEQYF. The CDR3 nucleotides read TGCGCCAGCAGTCGGGACAGGGTGAACGAGCAGTACTTC.

The genes are TRBV7-2 and TRBJ2-1; TRBD2 agrees at 13 bases. Germline V CDR1 and CDR2: SGHTA, FQGNSA. V lost 5 bases and J lost 7; bases outside the gene matches: 14. The CDR3 has 18 residues. Written as DNA, the CDR3 is TGTGCCAGCAGCCAACAGGGTAGGACTAGCGGGAGATCAAATGAGCAGTTCTTC. It is translated as CASSQQGRTSGRSNEQFF.

The CDR3 loop reads CASSLASGTGSFGYEQYF. CDR3 nucleotide sequence: TGTGCCAGCAGCTTAGCTTCCGGGACAGGGTCGTTCGGATACGAGCAGTACTTC. The chain links TRBV7-2 to TRBJ2-7, with 9 bases identical to TRBD1. V dropped 0 bases and J dropped 4; count of bases not matched to a gene: 13. CDR3 size: 18 residues. Germline values: CDR1 SGHTA, CDR2 FQGNSA. Supplemented by reference TRBV7-2 and TRBJ2-7, the full variable domain reads GAGVSQSPSNKVTEKGKDVELRCDPISGHTALYWYRQSLGQGLEFLIYFQGNSAPDKSGLPSDRFSAERTGGSVSTLTIQRTQQEDSAVYLCASSLASGTGSFGYEQYFGPGTRLTVT.

The rearrangement joins TRBV4-1 to TRBJ2-7; TRBD2 might be the D (6 bases). The CDR3 covers 15 residues. The V and J ends lost 1 base and 5 bases respectively, with 15 bases between them. Germline CDR1 is MGHRA and CDR2 is YSYEKL. The CDR3 DNA sequence: TGCGCCAGCAGCCAAGCTGGCGGGGACTGGGACGAGCAGTACTTC. Translation: CASSQAGGDWDEQYF.

This chain joins TRBV11-2 and TRBJ1-1; D gene ambiguous. V lost 6 bases to trimming and J lost 5 bases, with 13 bases between them. This CDR3 has 13 amino acids. Germline V gene sequence: CDR1 SGHAT, CDR2 FQNNGV. CDR3 DNA: TGTGCCAGCAGGCAAGGGAGTCCGACTGAAGCTTTCTTT. Its protein is CASRQGSPTEAFF.

Comments on this clone: Within the sample, other DNA sequences also encode this same CDR3. The J gene is TRBJ2-2, the V gene TRBV6-1; TRBD1 or TRBD2 may be the D gene (5 bases each). Trimming removed 5 bases from V and 1 base from J, with 8 bases in between. The germline V gene has CDR1 MNHNS and CDR2 SASEGT. The CDR3 is 14 residues long. The CDR3 region has the DNA TGTGCCAGCAGTCGGGACCTGAACACCGGGGAGCTGTTTTTT. It codes for CASSRDLNTGELFF.

As concerns this clone: Other nucleotide sequences in the sample specify the same CDR3. V is TRBV7-2 and J is TRBJ2-3; either TRBD1 or TRBD2 may supply D (7 bases each). V gave up 5 bases and J gave up 3 bases, with 12 bases separating them. CDR3 size: 14 residues. CDR1 and CDR2 from the germline V gene are SGHTA and FQGNSA. The CDR3 spells CASSLRGGTDTQYF. The DNA of the CDR3 is TGTGCCAGCAGCCTCAGGGGGGGGACAGATACGCAGTATTTT. Variable domain in full (rest from reference TRBV7-2 and TRBJ2-3): GAGVSQSPSNKVTEKGKDVELRCDPISGHTALYWYRQSLGQGLEFLIYFQGNSAPDKSGLPSDRFSAERTGGSVSTLTIQRTQQEDSAVYLCASSLRGGTDTQYFGPGTRLTVL.

This clone turned up a few times. This chain joins TRBV28 and TRBJ1-5; D may be TRBD1 (5 bases). The V gene's germline CDR1 is MDHEN and CDR2 SYDVKM. The CDR3 has 13 residues. V dropped 6 bases and J dropped 7 bases, with 13 bases sitting between them. CDR3 DNA sequence: TGTGCCAGCAGGGGGACTGGGTACCAGCCCCAGCATTTT. This encodes CASRGTGYQPQHF.